This TCR beta chain was documented in a study of beta chain features in type 1 diabetes. The overall study: Similarity in age, gender and cell yields was seen between patients and healthy donors.

Reverse transcribing all isolated RNA meant expressed TCRB transcripts were sequenced. The table came from immunoSEQ multiplex PCR; TCRdb's copy has only in-frame clones and leaves some out. The table includes 680,000 or so clones, about a sixth detected once. This clone was counted only a few times. Its antigen is as yet unknown. Sorting that relied on CD45RO/CCR7/CD25/CD127/CD95/CD27 yielded CD4+ naive, central memory, regulatory and stem cell-like memory cells. Findings and caveats of the study: Researchers cautioned that cDNA sequencing could over-represent cells with high TCR expression.

The sequenced sample was naive CD4+ T cells from blood. This sequence was found in a man between 18 and 35 years old in good health.

CDR3 residues: CASSRTEIQGAYEQYF. The CDR3 DNA is TGTGCCAGCAGCCGGACAGAAATTCAGGGCGCCTACGAGCAGTACTTC. The V gene is TRBV7-6, the J gene TRBJ2-7, with a weak D call TRBD1 (6 bases). The V end lost 5 bases, the J end lost 2 bases, and 19 bases lay between the germline ends. Germline assignment: CDR1 SGHVS and CDR2 FNYEAQ. CDR3 length: 16 residues. Variable domain in full (rest from reference TRBV7-6 and TRBJ2-7): GAGVSQSPRYKVTKRGQDVALRCDPISGHVSLYWYRQALGQGPEFLTYFNYEAQQDKSGLPNDRFSAERPEGSISTLTIQRTEQRDSAMYRCASSRTEIQGAYEQYFGPGTRLTVT.